This T cell receptor (beta chain) is drawn from a study of lymphopenia after photon versus proton radiotherapy. General study results and limits: Post-nadir TCR diversity decline inversely tracked overall survival among those who died. Authors raise, but do not show, better survival with proton therapy. After the lymphocyte nadir, photon-treated repertoires showed oligoclonal expansion, especially of CD8+ Temra cells. Under photons, naive T cells and diversity fell while effector/memory populations rose.

The CDR3 totals 14 residues. V was shortened by 2 bases and J by 5 bases, with 10 bases between the two germline ends. Germline-derived CDR1 and CDR2 are MNHNS and SASEGT. Only in-frame clones appear in the TCRdb table, and some are missing; sequencing was by immunoSEQ multiplex PCR. The sample consists of roughly 63,000 clones, less than 85% of them appearing once. Details on this clone: Its antigen is currently unknown.

This specimen consisted of peripheral blood, obtained from a patient treated with proton-based radiotherapy. This sequence originates from a man aged 60 to 75 with pancreatic cancer. The genes are TRBV6-1 and TRBJ2-1; D is unclear. This CDR3 reads CASSEYKPDNEQFF. The CDR3 region has the DNA TGTGCCAGCAGTGAATACAAACCAGACAATGAGCAGTTCTTC.